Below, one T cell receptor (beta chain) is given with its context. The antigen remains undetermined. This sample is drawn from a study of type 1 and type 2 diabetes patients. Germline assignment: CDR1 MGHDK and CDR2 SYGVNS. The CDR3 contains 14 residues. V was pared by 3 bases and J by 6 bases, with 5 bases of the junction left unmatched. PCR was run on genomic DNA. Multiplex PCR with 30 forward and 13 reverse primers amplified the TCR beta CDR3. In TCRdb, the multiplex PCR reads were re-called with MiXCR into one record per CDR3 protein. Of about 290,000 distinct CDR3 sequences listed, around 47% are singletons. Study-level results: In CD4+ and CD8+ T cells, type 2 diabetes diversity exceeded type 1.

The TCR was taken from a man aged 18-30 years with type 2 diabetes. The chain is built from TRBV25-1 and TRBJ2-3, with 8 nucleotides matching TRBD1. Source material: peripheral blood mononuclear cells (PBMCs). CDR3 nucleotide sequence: TGTGCCAGCAGTGACCAGGGGGCATACGATACGCAGTATTTT. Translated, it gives CASSDQGAYDTQYF.